This TCR beta chain originates from a study of memory B cells and T cells in multiple sclerosis (dated by TCRdb to the late 2010s). Describing the broader study: The study compared the TCR beta repertoires of autoproliferating peripheral T cells with those of brain lesion-infiltrating T cells in multiple sclerosis patients. TCR sequencing included a couple of multiple sclerosis patients for whom either brain lesions at autopsy or brain-infiltrating cells from biopsy were available. Results the study describes overall, beyond this receptor: Because clone-set sizes differed between compartments, counts of shared clonotypes were influenced and normalization was required.

Trimming leaves V shorter by 2 bases and J shorter by 4 bases, with the junction holding 15 bases beyond the gene matches. CDR1 GTSNPN and CDR2 SVGIG are derived from the germline V gene (reference sequence). The CDR3 spans 17 residues, from the cysteine through the phenylalanine. CDR3 DNA is the only sequence kept; it has 51 bases, read in frame from the first base. Concerning this clone: Its antigen has not been determined. No quality values exist for individual bases; no much larger clone is one base distant.

Using the immunoSEQ Platform, TCRbeta CDR3 regions were amplified from extracted genomic DNA. Multiplex PCR, high-throughput sequencing and a vendor bioinformatics pipeline were combined in the immunoSEQ assay. On the study's bioinformatics: After discarding non-productive sequences and any CDR3s under 4 amino acids in length, clonotype frequencies were recalculated for each sample. In immunoSEQ Analyzer 2.0, shared clonotypes were identified as identical CDR3 amino acid, V gene and J gene sequences. To normalize repertoire overlap, the number of shared clonotypes was divided by the product of the two clone-set sizes and multiplied by 1000 to give arbitrary units. The table comes from immuneACCESS by way of TCRdb, which keeps in-frame sequences with V and J called. Part of the clones is missing from these tables; in studies checked, under half for an unresolved V gene and the rest for unknown reasons. D and trimming were read from the DNA, whereas the V and J calls and clone size are those reported in that table. In all, the sample holds 46,000 or so clones, and around 79% of those were seen once. The biggest ten clones account for about 1.1% of the sample.

After stimulus-free culture of CFSE-labeled PBMCs, the autoproliferating (CFSEdim) and non-proliferating (CFSEhi) T cell fractions were sequenced separately. In total, some 50 million CFSE-labeled PBMCs were cultured without stimulus for approximately seven days, after which replicate wells were pooled. PBMCs were labeled with approximately 0.5 uM CFSE and cultured in serum-free AIM-V medium without exogenous stimuli. PBMCs were isolated by Ficoll density gradient centrifugation and were cryopreserved before use. Live 7-AAD-negative cells were sorted on a FACSAria III, washed with PBS, and frozen at -80 degrees C as dry pellets.

Sample: PBMCs from blood kept in culture. Here the chain combines TRBV30 and TRBJ1-2, with 8 bases aligning to TRBD1. The TCR sequence derives from a human donor with multiple sclerosis. The DNA is as follows: TGTGCCTGGAGTCCCAAGACCGGACAGGGCATTTTCTATGGCTACACCTTC. This is translated as CAWSPKTGQGIFYGYTF.